The entry that follows covers one TCR beta chain sequence. Repertoires were generated with immunoSEQ multiplex PCR, while TCRdb's copy carries only in-frame clones and drops some. This sample has around 250,000 clones, with 91% found just once. The age range of participants was about 18 to 90 years, with residence in about two dozen US areas. Which cohort a participant joined came from the clinical history participants gave. The data were obtained in a study of blood T cell repertoires in COVID-19. Study context: Samples representing acute and convalescent COVID-19 were sourced from the United States, Italy and Spain. Sources were T cells, B-cell-depleted T cells, or PBMCs; the material itself was cDNA or gDNA.

CDR3 length: 13 amino acids. Trimming shortened V by 4 bases and J by 3 bases, and 10 bases separated the two germline ends. The germline gives CDR1 MNHEY, CDR2 SVGEGT. This chain connects TRBV6-2 or TRBV6-3 to TRBJ2-7, with D perhaps matching TRBD1 (6 bases). The sample comprised PBMCs or T cells enriched from blood (not recorded which). The clonotype originates from a human donor in a cohort exposed to, infected with or recovered from COVID-19 (not recorded which). The donor label of this sample is uncertain. CDR3 sequence: CASSSYRVYEQYF. The CDR3 DNA reads TGTGCCAGCAGTTCCTACAGGGTCTACGAGCAGTACTTC.